This T cell receptor beta chain derives from a study of blood T cells in healthy people across ages. Study results and limitations: When set beside aged donors, long-lived donors presented more naive CD4+ cells and higher diversity.

V lost 6 bases, J lost 0 bases, and 18 bases stayed unmatched. CDR1 is LGHDT, CDR2 YNNKEL, per germline (reference sequence). This CDR3 spans 21 amino acids. This clonotype was detected ten times or more. Its target is unknown. A second 7 to 11 cycle PCR used barcoded and J-beta primers. TCRdb used MiXCR to reprocess the 5' RACE reads, holding one entry per CDR3 protein. This sample has around 700,000 distinct CDR3 sequences, with roughly 25% found just once. The same data also went into a second study, on T cells of mothers and their children. That study reports: Donation was provided by three healthy Caucasian mothers along with their six children. Sequencing returned over 8.5 million TCR beta CDR3 reads per mother and approximately 3 million per child.

The V gene is TRBV3-1, the J gene TRBJ2-4; 12 bases align to TRBD2. The clonotype comes from a boy aged 5-17 years in good health. The sequenced sample was blood. The CDR3 nucleotides read TGTGCCAGCAGTCTTAACTCCCCGACTAGCGGGGGATCACTAGCCAAAAACATTCAGTACTTC. Protein sequence: CASSLNSPTSGGSLAKNIQYF.